This TCR beta chain was found in a study of T cells after yellow fever vaccination. General study findings and limits: Of the clonotypes, a small share occurred in both CD4 and CD8 compartments.

Per germline, CDR1 SGHAT and CDR2 FQNNGV. V lost 3 bases to trimming and J lost 1 base, with 14 bases between them. This CDR3 is built from 16 residues. TCRdb itself ran the 5' RACE reads through MiXCR, one entry per CDR3 protein. The sample lists a few hundred thousand distinct CDR3 sequences; around 4.9% were seen once. A note on this clonotype: Its matching antigen is unknown.

The specimen comprised CD4+ T cells sorted from PBMCs, sampled on the day of the yellow fever booster vaccination. This receptor was identified in a man aged 18 to 30 who received the YFV17D yellow fever vaccine. This chain joins TRBV11-2 and TRBJ2-3; unclear D gene. The CDR3 sequence is CASSFFGHRGTDTQYF. The CDR3 coding sequence is TGTGCCAGCAGCTTCTTTGGTCACCGGGGCACAGATACGCAGTATTTT.